This T cell receptor (beta chain) is from a study of early T cells in non-severe SARS-CoV-2 infection. This clonotype was detected only a few times. Trimming at V came to 7 bases and at J to 5 bases, leaving 12 bases not matched to a gene. The V gene's germline CDR1 is MNHEY and CDR2 SVGAGI. The CDR3 is 15 amino acids. TCRdb processed the 5' RACE reads anew with MiXCR; each CDR3 protein has one entry. This table holds 80,000 to 95,000 distinct CDR3 sequences, roughly 15% found once. V usage is TRBV6-5 and J usage is TRBJ2-3; TRBD1 matches at 7 bases. Sequenced: whole blood. The origin of this receptor is an adult who was a healthcare worker with PCR-confirmed SARS-CoV-2 infection or an uninfected control (not recorded which). Here the CDR3 reads CASNPEVGGQDTQYF. CDR3 in DNA: TGTGCCAGCAACCCAGAGGTAGGGGGCCAAGATACGCAGTATTTT.